These 9 T cell receptor beta chains came from one sample sequenced in a study of OX40 agonist ivuxolimab in advanced cancers. Libraries were prepared by immunoSEQ multiplex PCR; TCRdb keeps only in-frame clonotypes and omits some of them. The sample records roughly 60,000 clones, 84% being singletons. The sample consisted of CD4+ or CD8+ T cells sorted from blood, taken in a trial of the OX40 agonist ivuxolimab. The receptors come from an adult with an advanced solid tumor such as melanoma, head and neck, liver or kidney cancer.

The chain employs TRBV9 and TRBJ2-5; 8 nucleotides agree with TRBD1. The germline V gene encodes CDR1 SGDLS and CDR2 YYNGEE. The CDR3 sequence is 16 residues long. J was trimmed by 1 base and V by 4 bases; bases with no gene match: 9. The DNA for the CDR3 is TGTGCCAGCAGCCCGCAGGGGGCGCGGTCCCAAGAGACCCAGTACTTC. Encoded protein: CASSPQGARSQETQYF.

The chain has TRBV9 and TRBJ2-1; 13 nucleotides match TRBD2. The germline V gene encodes CDR1 SGDLS and CDR2 YYNGEE. The CDR3 contains 16 residues. After removal of 0 bases from V and 8 bases from J, the junction contained 5 bases not matched to a gene. CDR3 sequence: CASSVGTSGSTDEQFF. In DNA form, the CDR3 reads TGTGCCAGCAGCGTAGGGACTAGCGGGAGCACGGATGAGCAGTTCTTC.

The V and J genes are TRBV5-1 and TRBJ1-1, with D perhaps TRBD1 (5 bases). Germline V gives CDR1 SGHRS, CDR2 YFSETQ. V was cut by 3 bases and J by 0 bases, with 9 bases left in between. The CDR3 is 14 amino acids. CDR3 amino acids: CASSYRGMNTEAFF. In nucleotides, the CDR3 is TGCGCCAGCAGCTACCGGGGCATGAACACTGAAGCTTTCTTT.

The chain has TRBV29-1 and TRBJ2-7; TRBD1 agrees at 9 bases. The CDR3 spans 15 residues. The germline V gene encodes CDR1 SQVTM and CDR2 ANQGSEA. V trimming: 4 bases; J trimming: 3 bases; junction bases outside the gene matches: 10. The CDR3 here is CSVGSPGTGNYEQYF. The CDR3 DNA follows: TGCAGCGTTGGAAGCCCCGGGACAGGGAACTACGAGCAGTACTTC.

The chain uses TRBV6-5 and TRBJ1-1; D uncertain. CDR1 is MNHEY and CDR2 is SVGAGI in the germline V gene. The CDR3 totals 16 residues. V lost 0 bases to trimming and J lost 0 bases, with 11 bases between them. The CDR3, as DNA: TGTGCCAGCAGTTACTCACGGGTAGGCATGAACACTGAAGCTTTCTTT. Protein product: CASSYSRVGMNTEAFF.

The chain couples TRBV30 to TRBJ1-5, with 10 bases fitting TRBD1. V dropped 0 bases and J dropped 0; count of bases not matched to a gene: 5. CDR1 and CDR2 from the germline V gene are GTSNPN and SVGIG (reference sequence). CDR3 size: 17 residues. The DNA of the CDR3 is TGTGCCTGGAGTGTGGGGACAGGGGCAAGTAGCAATCAGCCCCAGCATTTT. Translation gives CAWSVGTGASSNQPQHF.

The chain couples TRBV5-4 to TRBJ2-1, with D maybe TRBD1 (6 bases). V lost 4 bases to trimming and J lost 10 bases, with 9 bases between them. This CDR3 has 11 residues. Germline V gene sequence: CDR1 SGHNT, CDR2 YYREEE (reference sequence). CDR3 bases: TGTGCCAGCAGCCAAACAGGGGAGCAGTTCTTC. This sequence encodes CASSQTGEQFF.

The chain links TRBV7-9 to TRBJ2-3; TRBD1 matches 10 bases. J lost 1 base, V lost 7 bases, and 11 bases had no gene match. The CDR3 totals 17 residues. Germline V gives CDR1 SEHNR, CDR2 FQNEAQ (reference sequence). The CDR3 spells CASTPLVGTGGTDTQYF. CDR3 bases: TGTGCCAGCACCCCCCTGGTTGGGACAGGGGGCACAGATACGCAGTATTTT.

This sequence joins TRBV18 and TRBJ2-5, with TRBD1 identical over 8 bases. V shed 0 bases, J shed 7 bases, and the junction held 16 bases outside the gene matches. Germline lookup yields CDR1 KGHSH and CDR2 LQKENI. The CDR3 runs 18 residues. CDR3 bases: TGTGCCAGCTCACCACCGAGCCAGGGGGCATCACTAGTAGGGACCCAGTACTTC. Translated, it gives CASSPPSQGASLVGTQYF.